The sequence of this TCR beta chain was determined in a study of PD-1 blockade in classical Hodgkin lymphoma (dated by TCRdb to the early 2020s). With respect to the entire study: Nivolumab dosing was 3 mg/kg intravenously every 2 weeks, continuing until either disease progression or unacceptable toxicity. The study used TCR beta sequencing and CyTOF to define a peripheral blood immune signature of response to PD-1 blockade in classical Hodgkin lymphoma. On the study overall, not on this receptor specifically: Among trial patients, those achieving complete response had baseline diversity similar to that of newly diagnosed patients, while diversity was significantly lower in partial responders and progressors. The study was limited to a single clinical trial cohort, and causes of repertoire differences, possibly disease activity or prior therapy, remained undefined. Baseline TCR diversity was reported as lower in newly diagnosed patients than in healthy donors, and lower still in relapsed/refractory patients. Diversity was lower in patients who began nivolumab less than 1 year after ASCT, so these patients were left out of later analyses to avoid confounding by immune reconstitution. By C4D1, a significant rise was seen in CD4+ TCR diversity but not in CD8+ TCR diversity (p=0.0027 vs p=0.16), and the rise was most apparent among complete responders (p=0.02).

A note on this clone: The target of this receptor is not known. No qualities accompany the bases; no much larger clone lies one base away.

Per the publication, the time point label means: cycle 4 day 1 (C4D1), after more than five weeks of nivolumab. Every trial patient had relapsed following autologous stem cell transplantation, and prior brentuximab vedotin exposure was what differed among cohorts A, B and C. The trial cohort comprised approximately 55 patients with relapsed/refractory classical Hodgkin lymphoma whose best overall responses were complete response, partial response or progressive disease. In the multi-cohort phase II CheckMate 205 trial, trial patients received single-agent nivolumab. An independent review committee assessed best overall response by applying the 2007 International Working Group response criteria. PBMCs from the trial were collected at three points: immediately before nivolumab initiation (C1D1), and during therapy at cycle 2 day 1 and cycle 4 day 1. Peripheral blood was collected in 8 mL Vacutainer Cell Preparation Tubes, from which PBMCs were isolated by centrifugation and then cryopreserved.

Genomic DNA was isolated using the Qiagen DNeasy kit from unsorted PBMCs as well as from negatively selected CD4+ and CD8+ fractions. Amplification of TCR beta CDR3 regions was done by immunoSEQ multiplex PCR with primers that anneal to V and J segments. A synthetic immune receptor repertoire was used to minimize amplification bias, and any residual bias was removed computationally once sequencing was done. As for the authors' bioinformatics: Custom Python scripts were used to quantify repertoire diversity as the Shannon entropy index. Unsorted, CD4+ and CD8+ repertoires were examined separately, except in combined analyses, for which CD4+ and CD8+ sequences were merged in silico. Clonal expansion was defined as at least a 2-fold frequency increase after treatment relative to C1D1, with a pseudocount of 0.5 for undetected baseline clones. Singleton clones were defined as clones with 0 or 1 copy at C1D1, and non-singleton clones were defined as clones with 2 or more copies. Clones expanded in unsorted samples were labelled as CD4+, CD8+ or unknown by matching protein sequences in sorted samples from the same patient. Wilcoxon tests on paired samples were used to test changes in diversity from C1D1 to C4D1. This is the immuneACCESS table as TCRdb keeps it, with only in-frame sequences that have V and J called. A part of the clones is gone; compared with another copy, unresolved V genes explain less than half, and the rest is unexplained. For V, J and clone size, that table is used; D and trimming come from the DNA. This sample lists some 96,000 clones; approximately 94% were detected once. The top ten clonotypes cover roughly 1.9% of the sample.

V is pruned by 3 bases and J by 6 bases, leaving 7 bases of the junction without a gene match. The germline V gene gives CDR1 as SGHAT and CDR2 as FQNNGV. Its CDR3 holds 15 amino acids, cysteine through phenylalanine. Left in the record is the CDR3 DNA by itself, 45 bases read in frame from the first base. The V and J segments used are TRBV11-2 and TRBJ2-1; 8 middle bases align to TRBD2. Specimen: peripheral blood mononuclear cells (PBMCs), collected before the fourth cycle of nivolumab. This TCR derives from a human donor with classical Hodgkin lymphoma. The CDR3 corresponds to CASSLGRTSPNEQFF. Here is the DNA: TGTGCCAGCAGCTTGGGACGGACTAGCCCCAATGAGCAGTTCTTC.